These T cell receptor beta chains were read from a single sample in a study of T cells after yellow fever vaccination. TCRdb itself ran the 5' RACE reads through MiXCR, one entry per CDR3 protein. Of about 150,000 distinct CDR3 sequences detected, approximately 6.2% appear once; the ten largest clones hold roughly 3%. The sequencing used CD4+ T cells sorted from PBMCs, collected on the day of the first yellow fever vaccination. Receptor source: a man aged 18 to 30 who received the YFV17D yellow fever vaccine. The CDR3 runs from the conserved cysteine through the conserved F or W. Each record gives: D gene, V gene, clone size, J gene, CDR3 protein, CDR3 DNA. D genes are given only for firm matches. Some rows have no size entry. The others give once, few or many, or a class for an expanded clone.

TRBD2	TRBV5-1	many	TRBJ2-1	CASSLKRGTYNEQFF	TGCGCCAGCAGCTTGAAGCGGGGGACCTACAATGAGCAGTTCTTC
NA	TRBV12-3/TRBV12-4	many	TRBJ2-5	CASSFGGKTNISF	TGTGCCAGCAGTTTTGGGGGAAAAACCAATATCTCTTTC
NA	TRBV4-2	few	TRBJ2-3	CASSLSGTSTDTQYF	TGTGCCAGCAGCCTGTCCGGGACTAGCACAGATACGCAGTATTTT
NA	TRBV5-1	many	TRBJ1-1	CASRADSNTEAFF	TGCGCCAGCAGGGCCGATTCGAACACTGAAGCTTTCTTT
NA	TRBV9	few	TRBJ2-3	CASSPDGGSTDTQYF	TGTGCCAGCAGCCCCGACGGGGGAAGCACAGATACGCAGTATTTT
NA	TRBV4-1	many	TRBJ1-1	CASSQPGRTNTEAFF	TGCGCCAGCAGCCAACCCGGACGAACGAACACTGAAGCTTTCTTT
TRBD1	TRBV11-2	NA	TRBJ2-1	CASSTHRRDRVNEQFF	TGTGCCAGCAGCACCCACCGCCGGGACAGGGTCAATGAGCAGTTCTTC
TRBD2	TRBV6-5	many	TRBJ2-3	CASSYSSGAPDTQYF	TGTGCCAGCAGTTACTCTAGCGGGGCACCAGATACGCAGTATTTT
NA	TRBV6-1	few	TRBJ2-4	CASSGQSKNIQYF	TGTGCCAGCTCAGGACAGTCCAAAAACATTCAGTACTTC
NA	TRBV7-2	few	TRBJ1-6	CASSLGGNSPLHF	TGTGCCAGCAGCTTAGGTGGCAATTCACCCCTCCACTTT
NA	TRBV4-1	many	TRBJ2-2	CASSQDIRAGELFF	TGCGCCAGCAGCCAAGATATCAGGGCCGGGGAGCTGTTTTTT
TRBD1	TRBV10-3	many	TRBJ1-2	CAIRDREANYGYTF	TGTGCCATCAGGGACAGGGAGGCTAACTATGGCTACACCTTC
NA	TRBV4-1	few	TRBJ2-1	CASSPRANEQFF	TGCGCCAGCAGCCCCCGAGCCAATGAGCAGTTCTTC
NA	TRBV7-2	NA	TRBJ1-6	CASSFLGPSPLHF	TGTGCCAGCAGCTTTTTGGGGCCCTCACCCCTCCACTTT
TRBD1	TRBV5-1	many	TRBJ1-1	CASSLAGQGKYPEAFF	TGCGCCAGCAGCTTGGCCGGACAGGGGAAGTATCCTGAAGCTTTCTTT
NA	TRBV5-4	NA	TRBJ2-5	CASSPIVRAETQYF	TGTGCCAGCAGCCCTATCGTTAGGGCTGAGACCCAGTACTTC
NA	TRBV4-2	few	TRBJ1-5	CASSQSDQPQHF	TGTGCCAGCAGCCAGTCCGATCAGCCCCAGCATTTT
NA	TRBV4-2	many	TRBJ1-2	CASSQASGKVEGYTF	TGTGCCAGCAGCCAAGCTTCAGGGAAGGTAGAGGGCTACACCTTC
TRBD2	TRBV20-1	NA	TRBJ2-7	CSAVAGGSYEQYF	TGCAGTGCGGTAGCGGGGGGTTCCTACGAGCAGTACTTC
NA	TRBV7-3	few	TRBJ2-3	CASSPSAASSTDTQYF	TGTGCCAGCAGCCCATCGGCGGCTTCCTCCACAGATACGCAGTATTTT
NA	TRBV28	many	TRBJ1-2	CAAQGLANYGYTF	TGTGCGGCCCAGGGGTTAGCTAACTATGGCTACACCTTC
NA	TRBV12-3/TRBV12-4	NA	TRBJ2-1	CASSLSSVNEQFF	TGTGCCAGCAGTTTAAGCTCTGTTAATGAGCAGTTCTTC
NA	TRBV3-1	NA	TRBJ2-3	CASRNTDTQYF	TGTGCCAGCCGCAATACAGATACGCAGTATTTT
NA	TRBV18	many	TRBJ1-4	CASSPQDGITNEKLFF	TGTGCCAGCTCACCACAAGACGGGATTACTAATGAAAAACTGTTTTTT
NA	TRBV4-3	many	TRBJ1-6	CASSAKADSPLHF	TGCGCCAGCAGCGCCAAGGCCGATTCACCCCTCCACTTT
NA	TRBV18	NA	TRBJ1-1	CASSPPSGGDTEAFF	TGTGCCAGCTCACCGCCTTCCGGGGGCGACACTGAAGCTTTCTTT
TRBD2	TRBV28	many	TRBJ2-1	CASSPASQGGNEQFF	TGTGCCAGCAGTCCCGCGTCGCAGGGAGGGAATGAGCAGTTCTTC
NA	TRBV7-2	many	TRBJ1-6	CASSIRVENSPLHF	TGTGCCAGCAGCATCCGGGTCGAAAATTCACCCCTCCACTTT
TRBD2	TRBV5-4	few	TRBJ2-5	CASSKGLAGGVETQYF	TGTGCCAGCAGCAAGGGACTAGCGGGGGGGGTCGAGACCCAGTACTTC
NA	TRBV5-1	NA	TRBJ2-1	CASALESSYNEQFF	TGCGCCAGCGCCCTAGAGAGCTCCTACAATGAGCAGTTCTTC
NA	TRBV7-2	few	TRBJ1-1	CASSTRRSGSTEAFF	TGTGCCAGCAGCACACGCAGGTCCGGGTCTACTGAAGCTTTCTTT
NA	TRBV5-1	many	TRBJ2-3	CASSLRGGRTDTQYF	TGCGCCAGCAGCTTGAGAGGAGGAAGGACAGATACGCAGTATTTT
TRBD2	TRBV20-1	NA	TRBJ2-5	CSAETSGAGETQYF	TGCAGTGCCGAGACTAGCGGGGCGGGAGAGACCCAGTACTTC
NA	TRBV20-1	few	TRBJ1-5	CSARESGDQPQHF	TGCAGTGCTAGAGAGTCGGGGGACCAGCCCCAGCATTTT
NA	TRBV27	few	TRBJ2-5	CASRRGGGPSRETQYF	TGTGCCAGCCGGAGGGGGGGGGGGCCGTCGCGAGAGACCCAGTACTTC
NA	TRBV5-1	few	TRBJ1-3	CASSLALSASSGNTIYF	TGCGCCAGCAGCTTGGCCTTGTCGGCTTCCTCTGGAAACACCATATATTTT
NA	TRBV7-2	many	TRBJ1-5	CASSLQGGRQPQHF	TGTGCCAGCAGCTTACAGGGAGGTAGACAGCCCCAGCATTTT
TRBD2	TRBV12-5	many	TRBJ2-3	CASGLGLAGGGTYTDTQYF	TGTGCTAGTGGTTTGGGACTAGCGGGGGGGGGAACCTACACAGATACGCAGTATTTT
NA	TRBV7-3	NA	TRBJ2-2	CASSPWQPASTGELFF	TGTGCCAGCAGCCCCTGGCAGCCAGCGAGCACCGGGGAGCTGTTTTTT
TRBD2	TRBV5-1	NA	TRBJ2-3	CAGMTSGASTDTQYF	TGCGCCGGGATGACTAGCGGGGCGAGCACAGATACGCAGTATTTT